These T cell receptor beta chains were read from a single sample in a study of long-term antiretroviral therapy in people with HIV. Method: immunoSEQ multiplex PCR; TCRdb's copy keeps in-frame clones and lacks some. This table has 15,000 to 20,000 clones, 79% appearing once. The sequencing here drew on unsorted PBMCs, taken at the start of antiretroviral therapy. The receptors were gathered from a young man with HIV. CDR3s include the opening cysteine and the closing phenylalanine or tryptophan. The D gene is left open where the match is weak. Size is omitted from some rows. Given values are once, few, many or a class for expanded clones.

d_gene	v_gene	j_gene	abundance	CDR3aa	CDR3nt
NA	TRBV13	TRBJ2-1	once	CASLGADNEQFF	TGTGCCAGCTTAGGAGCTGACAATGAGCAGTTCTTC
TRBD2	TRBV7-9	TRBJ2-1	NA	CATTTSGSYNEQFF	TGTGCCACCACGACTAGCGGGAGTTACAATGAGCAGTTCTTC
TRBD1	TRBV5-8	TRBJ2-1	NA	CASSLLDRGFNEQFF	TGTGCCAGCAGCTTGTTGGACAGGGGTTTCAATGAGCAGTTCTTC
NA	TRBV6-5	TRBJ1-3	NA	CASLGSGNTIYF	TGTGCCAGCCTGGGTTCTGGAAACACCATATATTTT
NA	TRBV7-9	TRBJ2-5	NA	CASSFQTQKSQETQYF	TGTGCCAGCAGCTTTCAGACACAGAAATCCCAAGAGACCCAGTACTTC
NA	TRBV19	TRBJ1-5	NA	CASSLAGIWNQPQHF	TGTGCCAGTAGCCTTGCAGGGATTTGGAATCAGCCCCAGCATTTT
TRBD1	TRBV29-1	TRBJ1-2	NA	CSVSRDRGYTF	TGCAGCGTTTCACGGGACAGGGGCTACACCTTC
TRBD1	TRBV15	TRBJ1-3	NA	CATSTPPRGPENTIYF	TGTGCCACCAGCACCCCTCCCAGGGGGCCTGAAAACACCATATATTTT
NA	TRBV4-3	TRBJ2-7	NA	CASSQGTGTYEQYF	TGCGCCAGCAGCCAAGGGACGGGAACCTACGAGCAGTACTTC
TRBD1	TRBV27	TRBJ1-2	NA	CASSSGQADVNYGYTF	TGTGCCAGCAGTTCCGGACAGGCCGATGTTAACTATGGCTACACCTTC
NA	TRBV30	TRBJ2-7	NA	CAWREYKAGSYEQYF	TGTGCCTGGAGGGAATACAAGGCGGGCTCCTACGAGCAGTACTTC
TRBD2	TRBV6-1	TRBJ2-5	NA	CASSEELAGGLQETQYF	TGTGCCAGCAGTGAAGAGCTAGCGGGGGGCCTCCAAGAGACCCAGTACTTC
TRBD2	TRBV4-3	TRBJ2-5	NA	CASRRLTLAGYQETQYF	TGCGCCAGCAGAAGGCTTACACTAGCGGGATATCAAGAGACCCAGTACTTC
NA	TRBV27	TRBJ2-2	once	CASSAPPGELFF	TGTGCCAGCAGTGCCCCCCCCGGGGAGCTGTTTTTT
NA	TRBV19	TRBJ1-2	NA	CASSIAQSYGYTF	TGTGCCAGTAGTATCGCCCAGTCCTATGGCTACACCTTC
NA	TRBV4-3	TRBJ1-1	NA	CASSPGGGEDTEAFF	TGCGCCAGCAGCCCCGGAGGGGGGGAGGACACTGAAGCTTTCTTT
TRBD2	TRBV28	TRBJ2-2	NA	CASSVVSSGNTGELFF	TGTGCCAGCAGTGTCGTCTCTAGCGGGAATACCGGGGAGCTGTTTTTT
NA	TRBV28	TRBJ1-5	NA	CASSLGRTVKGQPQHF	TGTGCCAGCAGTTTAGGTCGGACAGTCAAGGGCCAGCCCCAGCATTTT
TRBD1	TRBV5-4	TRBJ2-2	NA	CASSSFRDRAPRGNTGELFF	TGTGCCAGCAGCTCGTTCCGGGACAGGGCCCCACGCGGGAACACCGGGGAGCTGTTTTTT
TRBD1	TRBV6-5	TRBJ2-5	NA	CASSYSGTGGWETQYF	TGTGCCAGCAGTTACTCCGGGACAGGGGGATGGGAGACCCAGTACTTC
NA	TRBV5-1	TRBJ2-7	NA	CASSLTDSLSPYEQYF	TGCGCCAGCAGCTTGACGGACAGTTTATCCCCCTACGAGCAGTACTTC
NA	TRBV19	TRBJ2-1	NA	CASSIGPSADEQFF	TGTGCCAGTAGTATAGGTCCCAGTGCCGATGAGCAGTTCTTC
TRBD1	TRBV7-6	TRBJ1-2	NA	CASSYGQARGYTF	TGTGCCAGCAGCTACGGACAGGCCCGCGGCTACACCTTC
TRBD2	TRBV5-1	TRBJ2-3	NA	CASSSTSGSSTDTQYF	TGCGCCAGCAGCTCCACTAGCGGGAGTTCCACAGATACGCAGTATTTT
NA	TRBV6-5	TRBJ1-2	NA	CASSYSDNYGYTF	TGTGCCAGCAGTTACTCGGACAACTATGGCTACACCTTC
NA	TRBV4-3	TRBJ1-5	few	CASSRYVLGQSNQPQHF	TGCGCCAGCAGCCGATATGTTTTAGGACAGAGCAATCAGCCCCAGCATTTT
NA	TRBV6-5	TRBJ2-7	NA	CASSSGLSTVSGEQYF	TGTGCCAGCAGTTCCGGCCTCTCTACGGTATCGGGGGAGCAGTACTTC
NA	TRBV5-4	TRBJ1-6	NA	CASSFTGPNSPLHF	TGTGCCAGCAGCTTTACCGGGCCGAATTCACCCCTCCACTTT
NA	TRBV27	TRBJ2-2	NA	CASSEGWGGELFF	TGTGCCAGCAGTGAAGGGTGGGGCGGGGAGCTGTTTTTT
NA	TRBV4-3	TRBJ1-3	NA	CASSQDLMGTHISGNTIYF	TGCGCCAGCAGCCAAGATCTAATGGGTACCCATATTTCTGGAAACACCATATATTTT
TRBD1	TRBV7-2	TRBJ2-2	NA	CASSLRDRANTGELFF	TGTGCCAGCAGCCTCCGGGACAGGGCGAACACCGGGGAGCTGTTTTTT